This record looks at one TCR beta chain sequence and its context. As yet, its antigen is unknown. Germline V gene data show CDR1 as MNHNS and CDR2 as SASEGT. V shed 5 bases, J shed 12 bases, and the junction held 9 bases outside the gene matches. The CDR3 consists of 15 residues. A 5'RACE template-switching step, the method used to make TCR cDNA, added a universal primer site and UMIs. TCRdb analysed the 5' RACE reads with MiXCR anew, one entry per CDR3 protein. Of 150,000 to 200,000 distinct CDR3 sequences listed, roughly 6.2% are singletons. This sample stems from a study of T cells after yellow fever vaccination. Study-wide findings and caveats: A small proportion of clonotypes was detected in both the CD4 and CD8 compartments.

The receptor comes from a man between 18 and 29 years old who received the YFV17D yellow fever vaccine. The material sequenced was CD4+ T cells sorted from PBMCs, taken on the day of the first yellow fever vaccination. The chain combines TRBV6-1 with TRBJ2-1, with 14 bases lining up with TRBD2. Here the CDR3 reads CASSTGTSGGVGQFF. The DNA of the CDR3 is TGTGCCAGCAGTACCGGGACTAGCGGGGGCGTTGGGCAGTTCTTC.